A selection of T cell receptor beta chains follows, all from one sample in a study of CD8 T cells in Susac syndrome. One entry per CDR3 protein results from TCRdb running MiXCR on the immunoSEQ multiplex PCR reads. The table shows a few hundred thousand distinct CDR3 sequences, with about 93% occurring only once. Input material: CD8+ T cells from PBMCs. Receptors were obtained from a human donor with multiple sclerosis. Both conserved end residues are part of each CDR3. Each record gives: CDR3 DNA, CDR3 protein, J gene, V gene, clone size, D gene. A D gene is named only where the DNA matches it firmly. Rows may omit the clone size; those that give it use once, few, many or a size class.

CDR3 DNA: TGTGCCAGCAGTTCTTTCCAAAGGGGCTCCTATAATTCACCCCTCCACTTT; CDR3 protein: CASSSFQRGSYNSPLHF; J gene: TRBJ1-6; V gene: TRBV6-5; clone size: once; D gene: -
CDR3 DNA: TGTGCCAGCAGCGTAGGCTCAGTCAGTCAAGAGACCCAGTACTTC; CDR3 protein: CASSVGSVSQETQYF; J gene: TRBJ2-5; V gene: TRBV9; clone size: -; D gene: -
CDR3 DNA: TGTGCCAGCAGCGTACTAGCGGGGACAGATACGCAGTATTTT; CDR3 protein: CASSVLAGTDTQYF; J gene: TRBJ2-3; V gene: TRBV9; clone size: once; D gene: TRBD2
CDR3 DNA: TGCAGCGTTGAAGCCGGGCAGGTGAGCTCCACAGATACGCAGTATTTT; CDR3 protein: CSVEAGQVSSTDTQYF; J gene: TRBJ2-3; V gene: TRBV29-1; clone size: -; D gene: -
CDR3 DNA: TGTGCCAGCAGCTTAGTGGAGAGCTCCTACAATGAGCAGTTCTTC; CDR3 protein: CASSLVESSYNEQFF; J gene: TRBJ2-1; V gene: TRBV7-9; clone size: -; D gene: -
CDR3 DNA: TGTGCCAGCAGTTACAGGGACCCCTCTGGAAACACCATATATTTT; CDR3 protein: CASSYRDPSGNTIYF; J gene: TRBJ1-3; V gene: TRBV6-5; clone size: -; D gene: -
CDR3 DNA: TGTGCCTCCACCCCAGCGGCCGACCCCTCCTATACGCAGTATTTT; CDR3 protein: CASTPAADPSYTQYF; J gene: TRBJ2-3; V gene: TRBV19; clone size: -; D gene: -
CDR3 DNA: TGTGCCGTCAGGGACGCAGGCGACAATTCACCCCTCCACTTT; CDR3 protein: CAVRDAGDNSPLHF; J gene: TRBJ1-6; V gene: TRBV10-3; clone size: -; D gene: -
CDR3 DNA: TGTGCCTGGAGTGTTGTTAGCAATCAGCCCCAGCATTTT; CDR3 protein: CAWSVVSNQPQHF; J gene: TRBJ1-5; V gene: TRBV30; clone size: once; D gene: -
CDR3 DNA: TGTGCCAGCAGTCCCCACACAGCGGGGGTTACAGATACGCAGTATTTT; CDR3 protein: CASSPHTAGVTDTQYF; J gene: TRBJ2-3; V gene: TRBV12-3/TRBV12-4; clone size: -; D gene: TRBD2
CDR3 DNA: TGTGCCAGTAGTATATCCGACAGCGCTCTGGGGGACTATGGCTACACCTTC; CDR3 protein: CASSISDSALGDYGYTF; J gene: TRBJ1-2; V gene: TRBV19; clone size: -; D gene: -
CDR3 DNA: TGTGCCAGCAGCCTCGAAACAGCTCTCTCCTACAATGAGCAGTTCTTC; CDR3 protein: CASSLETALSYNEQFF; J gene: TRBJ2-1; V gene: TRBV3-1; clone size: -; D gene: -
CDR3 DNA: TGTGCCATCCGACTGGGGGATCAGCCCCAGCATTTT; CDR3 protein: CAIRLGDQPQHF; J gene: TRBJ1-5; V gene: TRBV7-9; clone size: -; D gene: -
CDR3 DNA: TGCAGTGCTAGTCCGACTGTAAAAAACACTGAAGCTTTCTTT; CDR3 protein: CSASPTVKNTEAFF; J gene: TRBJ1-1; V gene: TRBV20-1; clone size: -; D gene: -
CDR3 DNA: TGTGCCAGCAGTTTAGCGCTCTATGGGGCCTACGAGCAGTACTTC; CDR3 protein: CASSLALYGAYEQYF; J gene: TRBJ2-7; V gene: TRBV12-3/TRBV12-4; clone size: -; D gene: -
CDR3 DNA: TGTGCCAGCAGCCAGTGGGACAATGAGCAGTTCTTC; CDR3 protein: CASSQWDNEQFF; J gene: TRBJ2-1; V gene: TRBV14; clone size: few; D gene: -
CDR3 DNA: TGTGCCTGGAGTCCTCGGGAAGGCAATCAGCCCCAGCATTTT; CDR3 protein: CAWSPREGNQPQHF; J gene: TRBJ1-5; V gene: TRBV30; clone size: once; D gene: -
CDR3 DNA: TGTGCCAGCAGTGCCGACAGGGGAAGGTACACTGAAGCTTTCTTT; CDR3 protein: CASSADRGRYTEAFF; J gene: TRBJ1-1; V gene: TRBV25-1; clone size: -; D gene: TRBD1
CDR3 DNA: TGTGCCAGCAGTTCCCTACAGGGGCTTGAGCAGTTCTTC; CDR3 protein: CASSSLQGLEQFF; J gene: TRBJ2-1; V gene: TRBV27; clone size: -; D gene: TRBD1
CDR3 DNA: TGTGCCAGCAGTCTCGGTCGGGGGGACTACGAGCAGTACTTC; CDR3 protein: CASSLGRGDYEQYF; J gene: TRBJ2-7; V gene: TRBV7-9; clone size: -; D gene: TRBD2
CDR3 DNA: TGTGCCACCAGTGCCGGGGGGCTGAGCTCCTACGAGCAGTACTTC; CDR3 protein: CATSAGGLSSYEQYF; J gene: TRBJ2-7; V gene: TRBV24-1; clone size: -; D gene: -
CDR3 DNA: TGTGCCACCAGTGAATTTGGGGAGACCCAGTACTTC; CDR3 protein: CATSEFGETQYF; J gene: TRBJ2-5; V gene: TRBV24-1; clone size: once; D gene: -
CDR3 DNA: TGTGCCAGCAGTCCGCGTCTTTATAATGAGCAGTTCTTC; CDR3 protein: CASSPRLYNEQFF; J gene: TRBJ2-1; V gene: TRBV12-3/TRBV12-4; clone size: -; D gene: -
CDR3 DNA: TGTGCCAGCAGCTTAGGCGGGGGTGAAGAGACCCAGTACTTC; CDR3 protein: CASSLGGGEETQYF; J gene: TRBJ2-5; V gene: TRBV11-2; clone size: -; D gene: TRBD2
CDR3 DNA: TGTGCCAGCAGTTACGTCGAAGACAGGGGAGGCTACACCTTC; CDR3 protein: CASSYVEDRGGYTF; J gene: TRBJ1-2; V gene: TRBV6-6; clone size: -; D gene: TRBD1
CDR3 DNA: TGTGCCAGCAGCTTGGAGGCGGGGCTTCTCTCCTACGAGCAGTACTTC; CDR3 protein: CASSLEAGLLSYEQYF; J gene: TRBJ2-7; V gene: TRBV5-4; clone size: -; D gene: -
CDR3 DNA: TGTGCCAGCGACTTCGCCTACAATGAGCAGTTCTTC; CDR3 protein: CASDFAYNEQFF; J gene: TRBJ2-1; V gene: TRBV6-1; clone size: -; D gene: -
CDR3 DNA: TGCGCCAGCAGTCTCACGGACATGAACTATGGCTACACCTTC; CDR3 protein: CASSLTDMNYGYTF; J gene: TRBJ1-2; V gene: TRBV5-1; clone size: -; D gene: -
CDR3 DNA: TGTGCCAGCAGTCACACGAAAGGGGTCAGAGGGGTCGCAGTTCTGAGCTCCTACGAGCAGTACTTC; CDR3 protein: CASSHTKGVRGVAVLSSYEQYF; J gene: TRBJ2-7; V gene: TRBV3-1; clone size: -; D gene: -
CDR3 DNA: TGTGCCAGCAGTTATGGTCCAGGCATCTACAATGAGCAGTTCTTC; CDR3 protein: CASSYGPGIYNEQFF; J gene: TRBJ2-1; V gene: TRBV6-2/TRBV6-3; clone size: -; D gene: -
CDR3 DNA: TGTGCCAGCAGTTTGTCGGGACCCACCTCCTACGAGCAGTACTTC; CDR3 protein: CASSLSGPTSYEQYF; J gene: TRBJ2-7; V gene: TRBV27; clone size: -; D gene: -
CDR3 DNA: TGTGCCAGCAGTCCCCACCTGGGATCTGGAAACACCATATATTTT; CDR3 protein: CASSPHLGSGNTIYF; J gene: TRBJ1-3; V gene: TRBV27; clone size: -; D gene: -
CDR3 DNA: TGTGCCATCGATTTAGGGGACGAGGCTTTCTTT; CDR3 protein: CAIDLGDEAFF; J gene: TRBJ1-1; V gene: TRBV2; clone size: -; D gene: -
CDR3 DNA: TGTGCCAGCAGCTACACCAATCGACCCTACGAGCAGTACTTC; CDR3 protein: CASSYTNRPYEQYF; J gene: TRBJ2-7; V gene: TRBV5-6; clone size: -; D gene: -
CDR3 DNA: TGCAGTGCTAGAGAGGGAGACTATGGCTACACCTTC; CDR3 protein: CSAREGDYGYTF; J gene: TRBJ1-2; V gene: TRBV20-1; clone size: -; D gene: -
CDR3 DNA: TGTGCCAGCAGCCCCCCGGGACAGGGAGGCACCGGGGAGCTGTTTTTT; CDR3 protein: CASSPPGQGGTGELFF; J gene: TRBJ2-2; V gene: TRBV9; clone size: -; D gene: TRBD1
CDR3 DNA: TGTGCCAGCAGTTACGCAGAAAGGACAGATACGCAGTATTTT; CDR3 protein: CASSYAERTDTQYF; J gene: TRBJ2-3; V gene: TRBV6-2/TRBV6-3; clone size: -; D gene: -
CDR3 DNA: TGTGCCAGCAGCCCGACAGGGGGATCCGACACTGAAGCTTTCTTT; CDR3 protein: CASSPTGGSDTEAFF; J gene: TRBJ1-1; V gene: TRBV13; clone size: -; D gene: TRBD1
CDR3 DNA: TGTGCCAGCAGCCCTTGGACAGGGCAGAACACTGAAGCTTTCTTT; CDR3 protein: CASSPWTGQNTEAFF; J gene: TRBJ1-1; V gene: TRBV11-2; clone size: once; D gene: TRBD1
CDR3 DNA: TGTGCCAGCAGTTACTCGATGGAAACAAACTATGGCTACACCTTC; CDR3 protein: CASSYSMETNYGYTF; J gene: TRBJ1-2; V gene: TRBV6-6; clone size: -; D gene: -
CDR3 DNA: TGTGCCAGCAGGTCCGGGGTCCGGAGGGATACGCAGTATTTT; CDR3 protein: CASRSGVRRDTQYF; J gene: TRBJ2-3; V gene: TRBV28; clone size: -; D gene: -
CDR3 DNA: TGTGCCAGCAGCCCTAGCGGGCGGGCGGCCAAAAACATTCAGTACTTC; CDR3 protein: CASSPSGRAAKNIQYF; J gene: TRBJ2-4; V gene: TRBV11-2; clone size: -; D gene: TRBD2
CDR3 DNA: TGTGCCAGCAGCGCGCCCGGACTAGCGGTACAAGAGACCCAGTACTTC; CDR3 protein: CASSAPGLAVQETQYF; J gene: TRBJ2-5; V gene: TRBV5-6; clone size: -; D gene: TRBD2
CDR3 DNA: TGTGCCAGCAGTCCCGAGGTATCCTACAATGAGCAGTTCTTC; CDR3 protein: CASSPEVSYNEQFF; J gene: TRBJ2-1; V gene: TRBV12-3/TRBV12-4; clone size: -; D gene: -
CDR3 DNA: TGTGCCAGCAGTTCCATATCGTGGGTTGAGCAGTTCTTC; CDR3 protein: CASSSISWVEQFF; J gene: TRBJ2-1; V gene: TRBV12-3/TRBV12-4; clone size: -; D gene: -
CDR3 DNA: TGTGCCAGCAGACTGGGGGGGGCGGAGGATACGCAGTATTTT; CDR3 protein: CASRLGGAEDTQYF; J gene: TRBJ2-3; V gene: TRBV7-9; clone size: -; D gene: -
CDR3 DNA: TGTGCCAGCAGCTTAGGATCAGGGGCCGAAGCTTTCTTT; CDR3 protein: CASSLGSGAEAFF; J gene: TRBJ1-1; V gene: TRBV13; clone size: once; D gene: -
CDR3 DNA: TGTGCCAGCAGCTTAGTACTAGCGGGAGCGGGGGAGCAGTACTTC; CDR3 protein: CASSLVLAGAGEQYF; J gene: TRBJ2-7; V gene: TRBV7-8; clone size: -; D gene: TRBD2
CDR3 DNA: TGCAGCGTTCTGGACACCCTGACCTACGAGCAGTACTTC; CDR3 protein: CSVLDTLTYEQYF; J gene: TRBJ2-7; V gene: TRBV29-1; clone size: few; D gene: -
CDR3 DNA: TGTGCCAGCAGCGTACATGGGGCTAACTCGAACACTGAAGCTTTCTTT; CDR3 protein: CASSVHGANSNTEAFF; J gene: TRBJ1-1; V gene: TRBV9; clone size: -; D gene: -
CDR3 DNA: TGTGCCAGCAGTTATGACAGGGGCAGCGAGCAGTACTTC; CDR3 protein: CASSYDRGSEQYF; J gene: TRBJ2-7; V gene: TRBV27; clone size: -; D gene: TRBD1